This TCR beta chain was retrieved from a study of OX40 agonist ivuxolimab in advanced cancers. On the study more broadly: Dose-escalation patients were diagnosed with hepatocellular carcinoma, melanoma, renal cell cancer or head and neck cancer. Of the patients, three showed partial responses, one with hepatocellular carcinoma and two with cutaneous melanoma. Study observations and caveats: At doses 0.1 to 3.0 mg/kg, CD4+ and CD8+ clones expanded. More expanded clones were found, on average, in CD8+ than in CD4+ T cells.

This clone was found once. What it binds is unknown. Sequencing used immunoSEQ multiplex PCR; TCRdb keeps in-frame clones, though not all of them. Here the sample spans about 67,000 clones, over 65% being singletons. CDR1 and CDR2 from the germline V gene are SGHRS and YFSETQ. The CDR3 runs to 14 residues. Trimming stripped 0 bases from V and 0 bases from J, with 4 bases between. The chain links TRBV5-1 to TRBJ1-3; D uncertain. The sequencing used CD4+ or CD8+ T cells sorted from blood, collected in a trial of the OX40 agonist ivuxolimab. This receptor was taken from an adult with an advanced solid tumor such as melanoma, head and neck, liver or kidney cancer. This CDR3 is CASSLEGSGNTIYF. The CDR3 DNA follows: TGCGCCAGCAGCTTGGAGGGCTCTGGAAACACCATATATTTT.